This is a list of T cell receptor beta chains from one sample in a study of T cell clonotyping in hematopoietic cell transplantation. Assay: immunoSEQ multiplex PCR; the TCRdb copy retains only in-frame clones and omits some. The table has more than 15,000 clones, 80% to 90% seen once. Sequencing was done on a sample of peripheral blood mononuclear cells. The receptor set was obtained from a woman aged 40 to 50 in good health. Some clones in this sample may be carry-over from other donors' samples. Both conserved end residues are part of each CDR3. Each record gives: clone size, D gene, J gene, V gene, CDR3 DNA, CDR3 protein. The D gene is left open where the match is weak. Clone size is stated in some rows and not others, as once, few, many or a class when expanded.

abundance: -
d_gene: -
j_gene: TRBJ1-4
v_gene: TRBV20-1
CDR3nt: TGCAGTGCTGAAACCTGGGGAAAACTGTTTTTT
CDR3aa: CSAETWGKLFF

abundance: once
d_gene: -
j_gene: TRBJ2-5
v_gene: TRBV5-5
CDR3nt: TGTGCCAGCAGCTTGGGGGTTTCACAGACCCAGTACTTC
CDR3aa: CASSLGVSQTQYF

abundance: -
d_gene: TRBD1
j_gene: TRBJ1-3
v_gene: TRBV4-3
CDR3nt: TGCGCCAGCAGCCAGACAGGGCTCAGAAACACCATATATTTT
CDR3aa: CASSQTGLRNTIYF

abundance: -
d_gene: TRBD1
j_gene: TRBJ1-2
v_gene: TRBV28
CDR3nt: TGTGCCAGCAGTGCCCAGGGGGCAGACTATGGCTACACCTTC
CDR3aa: CASSAQGADYGYTF

abundance: -
d_gene: TRBD1
j_gene: TRBJ2-7
v_gene: TRBV7-2
CDR3nt: TGTACCAGCAGCCGGAAGATCCAGGGGGCCTCCTACGAGCAGTACTTC
CDR3aa: CTSSRKIQGASYEQYF

abundance: -
d_gene: -
j_gene: TRBJ2-3
v_gene: TRBV9
CDR3nt: TGTGCCAGCAGCGCAAGAGGGCAGGGGAGCACAGATACGCAGTATTTT
CDR3aa: CASSARGQGSTDTQYF

abundance: few
d_gene: TRBD1
j_gene: TRBJ2-7
v_gene: TRBV7-2
CDR3nt: TGTGCCAGCAGCCTCGGACAGGGCGTGGGGCAGTACTTC
CDR3aa: CASSLGQGVGQYF

abundance: -
d_gene: -
j_gene: TRBJ2-2
v_gene: TRBV7-6
CDR3nt: TGTGCCAGCAGCGCAAGGGCCTCAGGGACCGGCGGGGAGCTGTTTTTT
CDR3aa: CASSARASGTGGELFF

abundance: -
d_gene: -
j_gene: TRBJ2-7
v_gene: TRBV28
CDR3nt: TGTGCCAGCAGTTTGCACCCCACCTCCTACGAGCAGTACTTC
CDR3aa: CASSLHPTSYEQYF

abundance: few
d_gene: TRBD1
j_gene: TRBJ1-4
v_gene: TRBV28
CDR3nt: TGTGCCAGCAGTCGATCAGGGGGACCTAATGAAAAACTGTTTTTT
CDR3aa: CASSRSGGPNEKLFF

abundance: -
d_gene: -
j_gene: TRBJ2-2
v_gene: TRBV5-1
CDR3nt: TGCGCCAGCAGCTCGACGGGAGCCCGGGACGGGGAGCTGTTTTTT
CDR3aa: CASSSTGARDGELFF

abundance: -
d_gene: TRBD2
j_gene: TRBJ2-1
v_gene: TRBV14
CDR3nt: TGTGCCAGCAGCCAGTTACTAGCGGGAGACAATGAGCAGTTCTTC
CDR3aa: CASSQLLAGDNEQFF

abundance: -
d_gene: -
j_gene: TRBJ2-7
v_gene: TRBV6-6
CDR3nt: TGTGCCAGCAGTCCCGGGGCCTCCTACGAGCAGTACTTC
CDR3aa: CASSPGASYEQYF

abundance: -
d_gene: -
j_gene: TRBJ2-5
v_gene: TRBV7-9
CDR3nt: TGTGCCAGCAGCAGGGACCTACGGACCCAGTACTTC
CDR3aa: CASSRDLRTQYF

abundance: -
d_gene: TRBD1
j_gene: TRBJ2-7
v_gene: TRBV6-5
CDR3nt: TGTGCCAGCAGAAACAGACAGGGTCCAGCCTACGAGCAGTACTTC
CDR3aa: CASRNRQGPAYEQYF

abundance: -
d_gene: TRBD2
j_gene: TRBJ2-2
v_gene: TRBV6-1
CDR3nt: TGTGCCAGCAGTGAAAGACTAGCGCTCGGGGAGCTGTTTTTT
CDR3aa: CASSERLALGELFF

abundance: -
d_gene: -
j_gene: TRBJ2-5
v_gene: TRBV11-3
CDR3nt: TGTGCCAGCAGCTTAGTGGGGATAGAGACCCAGTACTTC
CDR3aa: CASSLVGIETQYF

abundance: -
d_gene: -
j_gene: TRBJ1-2
v_gene: TRBV2
CDR3nt: TGTGCCAGCTCAGGGACGATGATCTCCCACTATGGCTACACCTTC
CDR3aa: CASSGTMISHYGYTF

abundance: -
d_gene: TRBD2
j_gene: TRBJ2-7
v_gene: TRBV2
CDR3nt: TGTGCCAGCCGGGCTCGACTAGCGAGAGACTACGAGCAGTACTTC
CDR3aa: CASRARLARDYEQYF

abundance: once
d_gene: -
j_gene: TRBJ1-5
v_gene: TRBV11-3
CDR3nt: TGTGCCAGCAGCTCTAGAATCGACAGGCGATATAGCAATCAGCCCCAGCATTTT
CDR3aa: CASSSRIDRRYSNQPQHF

abundance: -
d_gene: -
j_gene: TRBJ2-3
v_gene: TRBV25-1
CDR3nt: TGTGCCAGCAGTGAAGGAGGGCGGACAGATACGCAGTATTTT
CDR3aa: CASSEGGRTDTQYF

abundance: -
d_gene: TRBD1
j_gene: TRBJ2-7
v_gene: TRBV5-4
CDR3nt: TGTGCCAGCAGCTCAAGGGGGCAGGGGAGAGCTTGGCCCTACGAGCAGTACTTC
CDR3aa: CASSSRGQGRAWPYEQYF

abundance: -
d_gene: -
j_gene: TRBJ1-5
v_gene: TRBV6-1
CDR3nt: TGTGCCAGCAGTGAAGCGGGCGTTGGGGCAAATCAGCCCCAGCATTTT
CDR3aa: CASSEAGVGANQPQHF

abundance: -
d_gene: TRBD1
j_gene: TRBJ2-7
v_gene: TRBV28
CDR3nt: TGTGCCAGCAGTGTAAGGCAGGGGGTTGACGAGCAGTACTTC
CDR3aa: CASSVRQGVDEQYF

abundance: -
d_gene: TRBD1
j_gene: TRBJ1-1
v_gene: TRBV4-3
CDR3nt: TGCGCCAGCAGCCAAGACGACCGGGACAGGGGAGCTTTCTTT
CDR3aa: CASSQDDRDRGAFF

abundance: -
d_gene: TRBD2
j_gene: TRBJ2-7
v_gene: TRBV6-6
CDR3nt: TGTGCCAGCACCGGGACTAGCGGGAGCCACGAGCAGTACTTC
CDR3aa: CASTGTSGSHEQYF

abundance: -
d_gene: TRBD2
j_gene: TRBJ2-2
v_gene: TRBV4-3
CDR3nt: TGCGCCAGCAGCCATGGACTAGCGGGAGTAGGTAGTGGCACCGGGGAGCTGTTTTTT
CDR3aa: CASSHGLAGVGSGTGELFF

abundance: -
d_gene: -
j_gene: TRBJ1-5
v_gene: TRBV19
CDR3nt: TGTGCCAGTAGGACCTCAGGGGGCAATCAGCCCCAGCATTTT
CDR3aa: CASRTSGGNQPQHF

abundance: once
d_gene: -
j_gene: TRBJ2-7
v_gene: TRBV6-5
CDR3nt: TGTGCCAGCAGTTACAGTCGGCAAAGGGCGGACGAGCAGTACTTC
CDR3aa: CASSYSRQRADEQYF

abundance: -
d_gene: -
j_gene: TRBJ2-7
v_gene: TRBV7-3
CDR3nt: TGTGCCAGCAGCTTAGGTTCAGCACTCTCCTACGAGCAGTACTTC
CDR3aa: CASSLGSALSYEQYF

abundance: -
d_gene: -
j_gene: TRBJ2-3
v_gene: TRBV6-1
CDR3nt: TGTGCCAGCAGGCTCCAAGGGCCAGATACGCAGTATTTT
CDR3aa: CASRLQGPDTQYF